What follows is one TCR beta chain and its context. One end of the junction is discordant with germline, which a read error may explain. The entry originates in a study of T cells in Graves' hyperthyroidism and ophthalmopathy. Amplification yielded TCR beta CDR3 regions, with RNA transcripts as the source. The TCR CDR3 first-round RT-PCR relied on the HTBI primer set. TCRdb independently ran MiXCR on the multiplex PCR reads; one entry per CDR3 protein. The sample shows 750,000 to 900,000 distinct CDR3 sequences, roughly 40% of them seen only once. Germline CDR1 is SGHRS and CDR2 is YFSETQ. This CDR3 is built from 13 residues.

This clonotype was obtained from a man aged 18 to 35 with Graves' hyperthyroidism. This rearrangement joins TRBV5-1 to TRBJ1-1; D possibly corresponds to TRBD1 (5 bases). Sequenced material: blood. The DNA for the CDR3 is TGTGCCAGCAGCTCCGGGGACTTCACTGAAGCTTTCTTT. It specifies CASSSGDFTEAFF.